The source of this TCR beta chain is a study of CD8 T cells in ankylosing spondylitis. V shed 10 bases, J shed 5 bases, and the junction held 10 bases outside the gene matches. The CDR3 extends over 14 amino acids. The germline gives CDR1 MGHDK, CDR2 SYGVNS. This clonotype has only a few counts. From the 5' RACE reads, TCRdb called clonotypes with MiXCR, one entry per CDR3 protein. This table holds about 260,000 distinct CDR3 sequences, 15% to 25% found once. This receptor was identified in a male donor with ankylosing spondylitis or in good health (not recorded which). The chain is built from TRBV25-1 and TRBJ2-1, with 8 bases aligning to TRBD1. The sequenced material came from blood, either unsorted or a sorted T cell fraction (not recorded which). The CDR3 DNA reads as TGTGCCACCAATTTGGACAGGGACAACAATGAGCAGTTCTTC. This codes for CATNLDRDNNEQFF.